The clone carrying this T cell receptor beta chain came up many times. Its target is not known. The data were obtained in a study of T cells in Graves' hyperthyroidism and ophthalmopathy. Across the whole study: Pretreatment peripheral blood was obtained at initial diagnosis. The study, taken as a whole, reports: Blood also carried most thyroid clonotypes expanded above 0.001.

This sample holds PBMCs from roughly 10 ml fresh peripheral blood. Researchers took RNA transcripts and amplified the TCR beta CDR3 regions from them. TCR CDR3 regions were first amplified by RT-PCR with HTBI primers. TCRdb reprocessed the multiplex PCR reads via MiXCR and lists one record per CDR3 protein. This table holds approximately 640,000 distinct CDR3 sequences, about 16% found once. The V and J ends lost 2 bases and 4 bases respectively, with 12 bases between them. This CDR3 comprises 14 residues. Per germline, CDR1 SNHLY and CDR2 FYNNEI. This clonotype originated in a woman younger than 45 with Graves' hyperthyroidism. The specimen was blood. The chain is built from TRBV2 and TRBJ2-7, with D possibly matching TRBD2 (5 bases). CDR3 coding DNA: TGTGCCAGCAGTGAAAGGCGAGGGCCATACGAGCAGTACTTC. Translation gives CASSERRGPYEQYF.